This T cell receptor beta chain stems from a study of T cells in Graves' hyperthyroidism and ophthalmopathy. Study as a whole: At the time of initial diagnosis and before any treatment, peripheral blood was collected.

RNA transcripts were the template for amplifying TCR beta CDR3 regions. HTBI primers drove first-round RT-PCR of the TCR CDR3. In TCRdb, the multiplex PCR reads were re-called with MiXCR into one record per CDR3 protein. This table holds nearly 250,000 distinct CDR3 sequences, 16% found once. Study-level results: In the analysis, a 13 V-J model separated ophthalmopathy from stable hyperthyroidism.

Clinical symptoms, serum thyroxine, TRAb, thyroid ultrasound and orbital computed tomography informed diagnoses. V lost 2 bases and J lost 7, with 11 bases in between. Germline loops: CDR1 MDHEN, CDR2 SYDVKM. This CDR3 is 14 amino acids long. This clonotype was observed many times. Its antigen is currently unknown. Sequenced material: blood. The rearrangement joins TRBV28 to TRBJ1-4, with D unclear. The sequence derives from a woman younger than 30 with Graves' ophthalmopathy. DNA of the CDR3: TGTGCCAGCAGTTTAGGCCAGTTCGGTGAAAAACTGTTTTTT. This encodes CASSLGQFGEKLFF.